The clone carrying this TCR beta chain was recorded many times. Each CDR3 protein is one row after TCRdb ran MiXCR on the 5' RACE reads. This table holds about 48,000 distinct CDR3 sequences, more than 6.5% found once. The data stem from a study of early T cells in non-severe SARS-CoV-2 infection. V was pared by 8 bases and J by 0 bases, with 11 bases between. CDR1 is LNHDA and CDR2 is SQIVND in the germline V gene (reference sequence). The CDR3 spans 14 residues. Sequencing was performed on whole blood. V gene TRBV19 combines with J gene TRBJ2-1; the D call may be TRBD1 or TRBD2 (6 bases each). The sequence was collected from an adult who was a healthcare worker with PCR-confirmed SARS-CoV-2 infection or an uninfected control (not recorded which). Here the CDR3 reads CASSPGASYNEQFF. CDR3 bases: TGTGCCAGTTCCCCGGGGGCCTCCTACAATGAGCAGTTCTTC.